Presented here are 9 T cell receptor beta chains from one specimen sequenced in a study of T cell responses to AZD1222 COVID-19 vaccine. Measured with immunoSEQ multiplex PCR; TCRdb has only the in-frame clones, and not every one. The data show around 130,000 clones, roughly 93% seen once. The sequenced sample was peripheral blood, obtained on day 0 of AZD1222 vaccination. The source of these receptors is an adult in good health.

The chain links TRBV3-1 (or the pseudogene TRBV3-2) to TRBJ2-3; 7 bases are shared with TRBD2. There are 15 residues in the CDR3. Germline CDR1 reads LGHDT; CDR2 reads YNNKEL (reference sequence). Trimming took 4 bases from V and 5 from J; bases not matched to a gene: 9. The CDR3, as DNA: TGTGCCAGCAGCCGGGAGCGGGGCGGTGTAGATACGCAGTATTTT. Its protein is CASSRERGGVDTQYF.

This chain links TRBV19 with TRBJ1-3; D uncertain. V lost 3 bases and J 0 bases, leaving 9 bases between the germline ends. The germline gives CDR1 LNHDA, CDR2 SQIVND (reference sequence). The CDR3 totals 15 residues. The CDR3: CASSISAASGNTIYF. In DNA, the CDR3 is TGTGCCAGTAGTATCTCGGCAGCCTCTGGAAACACCATATATTTT.

The chain employs TRBV11-3 and TRBJ2-1; 9 nucleotides match TRBD2. This CDR3 is 17 amino acids long. Losses at the gene ends were 1 base for V and 8 bases for J; bases not matched to a gene: 12. Germline values: CDR1 SGHNT, CDR2 YENEEA. The CDR3 region is CASSLVFPPSGIYEQFF. The CDR3 region has the DNA TGTGCCAGCAGCTTAGTCTTCCCCCCTAGCGGGATTTATGAGCAGTTCTTC.

This chain links TRBV28 with TRBJ1-4, with D perhaps matching TRBD1 (6 bases). CDR1 is MDHEN, CDR2 SYDVKM, per germline. Trimming pared 3 bases from V and 4 bases from J, leaving 15 bases between. This CDR3 region has 16 residues. CDR3 DNA sequence: TGTGCCAGCAGTTTCGGCAGGGGCGTCCTTAATGAAAAACTGTTTTTT. It codes for CASSFGRGVLNEKLFF. The variable domain in full, with the rest retrieved from reference TRBV28 and TRBJ1-4, is DVKVTQSSRYLVKRTGEKVFLECVQDMDHENMFWYRQDPGLGLRLIYFSYDVKMKEKGDIPEGYSVSREKKERFSLILESASTNQTSMYLCASSFGRGVLNEKLFFGSGTQLSVL.

The gene calls are TRBV5-5 and TRBJ2-1; TRBD2 aligns across 10 bases. The J segment lost 4 bases and the V segment lost 7 bases, leaving 8 bases of the junction unmatched. This CDR3 is built from 15 residues. The germline gives CDR1 SGHKS, CDR2 YYEKEE (reference sequence). CDR3 DNA sequence: TGTGCCAGCCGTCCCGGACTAGCGGATTACAATGAGCAGTTCTTC. It is translated as CASRPGLADYNEQFF.

The chain couples TRBV24-1 to TRBJ2-1; the D is unclear. Trimming pared 3 bases from V and 3 bases from J, leaving 2 bases between. This CDR3 region has 12 residues. Germline V CDR1 and CDR2: KGHDR, SFDVKD. CDR3 sequence reads: CATSDHYNEQFF. CDR3 nucleotide sequence: TGTGCCACCAGTGATCACTACAATGAGCAGTTCTTC.

This clone came up once. The chain has TRBV3-1 (or the pseudogene TRBV3-2) and TRBJ2-7; unclear D gene. Germline CDR1 and CDR2: LGHDT and YNNKEL (reference sequence). V was shortened by 2 bases and J by 3 bases, with 14 bases between the two germline ends. This CDR3 spans 15 amino acids. CDR3 bases: TGTGCCAGCAGCCAACTACCGGGTGGGTTCTACGAGCAGTACTTC. This translates into CASSQLPGGFYEQYF.

The chain joins TRBV7-9 to TRBJ2-5, with D uncertain. This CDR3 spans 15 amino acids. Looked up from germline, CDR1 is SEHNR and CDR2 is FQNEAQ (reference sequence). Trimming pared 4 bases from V and 1 base from J, leaving 13 bases between. The CDR3 DNA follows: TGTGCCAGCAGCTCATTGCCCGGCCTCCAAGAGACCCAGTACTTC. Amino acids: CASSSLPGLQETQYF.

The rearrangement links TRBV5-8 to TRBJ1-5; no reliable D call. Germline V CDR1 and CDR2: SGHTS, YDEGEE. With 0 bases removed from V and 7 bases from J, the gap between germline ends came to 8 bases. CDR3 size: 13 residues. This chain's CDR3 is CASSLGPKQPQHF. The DNA of the CDR3 is TGTGCCAGCAGCTTGGGGCCTAAGCAGCCCCAGCATTTT.